Described below is a single TCR beta chain sequence and its context. Its matching antigen is unknown. Mismatch with germline at one junction end may stem from a read error. The sample is drawn from a study of tumor-infiltrating lymphocytes in primary liver carcinoma. Looking at the study overall: Patients comprised men and women whose ages fell between 30 and 69 years. Study-wide results and caveats: Among the pair types, tumor region pairs showed more overlap than tumor-adjacent and tumor-blood pairs.

TCR beta cDNA came from about 500 ng total RNA, primed with a constant-region primer. Construction of TCR beta libraries relied on three successive nested multiplex PCR rounds employing slightly modified ARM-PCR. The first two PCR rounds, around 11 cycles each, used TRBV1-TRBV30 forward primers and a C-beta reverse primer. Using its own MiXCR run on the multiplex PCR reads, TCRdb lists one record per CDR3 protein. Among more than 70,000 distinct CDR3 sequences listed, approximately 69% were seen once. Scientists recovered RNA and DNA together from approximately 20-30 mg of unsorted bulk tissue. Germline CDR1 LNHDA, CDR2 SQIVND (reference sequence). This CDR3 contains 15 residues.

The sample was tumor-adjacent normal liver tissue. V is TRBV19 and J is TRBJ2-5, with a weak D call TRBD1 (6 bases). This clonotype was obtained from a man aged 40-49 years with primary liver carcinoma and hepatitis B virus infection. The CDR3 DNA sequence: TGTGCCAGTAGTGCAGGGACACCCTGGCAAGAGACCCAATACTTC. Encoded protein: CASSAGTPWQETQYF.